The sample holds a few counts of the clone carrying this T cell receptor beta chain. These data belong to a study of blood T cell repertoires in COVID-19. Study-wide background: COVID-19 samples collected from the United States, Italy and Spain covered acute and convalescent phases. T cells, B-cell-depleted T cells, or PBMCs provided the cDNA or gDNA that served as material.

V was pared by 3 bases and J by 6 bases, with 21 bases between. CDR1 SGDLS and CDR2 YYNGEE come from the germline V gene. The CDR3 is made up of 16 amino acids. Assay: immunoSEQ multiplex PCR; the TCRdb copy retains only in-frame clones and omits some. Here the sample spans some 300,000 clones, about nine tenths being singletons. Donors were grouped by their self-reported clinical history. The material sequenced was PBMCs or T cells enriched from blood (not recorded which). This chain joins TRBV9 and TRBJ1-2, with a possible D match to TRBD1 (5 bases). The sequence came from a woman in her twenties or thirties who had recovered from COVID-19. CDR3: CASSARRAGLLDGYTF. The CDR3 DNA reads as TGTGCCAGCAGCGCGCGGAGGGCAGGGTTGCTCGATGGCTACACCTTC.